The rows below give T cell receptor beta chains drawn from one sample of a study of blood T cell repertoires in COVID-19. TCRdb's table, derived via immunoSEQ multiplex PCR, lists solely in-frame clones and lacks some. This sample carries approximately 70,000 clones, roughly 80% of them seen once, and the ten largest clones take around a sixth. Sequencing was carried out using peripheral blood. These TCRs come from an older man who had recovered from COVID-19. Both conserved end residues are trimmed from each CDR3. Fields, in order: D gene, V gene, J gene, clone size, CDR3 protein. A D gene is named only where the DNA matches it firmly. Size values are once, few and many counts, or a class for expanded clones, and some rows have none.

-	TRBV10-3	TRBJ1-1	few	AISGGITGRNTEAF
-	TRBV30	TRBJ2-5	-	AWSAPETQY
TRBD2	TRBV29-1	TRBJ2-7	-	SVGGAGGSYEQY
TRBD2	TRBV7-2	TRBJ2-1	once	ASSYGLAGGTRSF
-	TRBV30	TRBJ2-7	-	AWDRDLSYEQY
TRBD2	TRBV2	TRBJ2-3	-	ASSRDYSTDTQY
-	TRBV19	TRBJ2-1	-	ASTQGPHNEQF
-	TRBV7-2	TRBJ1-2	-	ASSSTVGYT
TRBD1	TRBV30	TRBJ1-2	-	AWSPGQGINYGYT
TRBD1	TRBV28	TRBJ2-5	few	ASSGTVGETQY
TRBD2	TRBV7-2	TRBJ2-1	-	ASSLWASGNNEQF
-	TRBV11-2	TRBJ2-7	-	ASSGDTSYEQY
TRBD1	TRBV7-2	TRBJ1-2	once	ASSNRDSYGYT
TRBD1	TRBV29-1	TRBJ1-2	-	SVGSGTGSSGYT
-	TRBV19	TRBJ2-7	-	ASSIGPNRWEQY
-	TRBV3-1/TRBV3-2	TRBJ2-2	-	ASRRDSSGELF
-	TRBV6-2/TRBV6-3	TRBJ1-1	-	ASSYDEGGRPEAF
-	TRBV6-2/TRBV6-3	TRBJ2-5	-	ASSYFGGSETQY
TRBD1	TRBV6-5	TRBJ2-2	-	ASSPGTENTGELF
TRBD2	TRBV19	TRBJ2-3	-	ASSAGGGTDTQY
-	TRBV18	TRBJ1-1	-	ASSPGALNTEAF
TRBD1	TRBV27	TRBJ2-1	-	ASSPIGQGIDEQF
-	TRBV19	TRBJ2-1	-	ASRGASGYNEQF
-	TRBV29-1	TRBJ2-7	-	SVDRAGSEQY
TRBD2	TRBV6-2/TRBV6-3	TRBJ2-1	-	ASSYPLGGEINEQF
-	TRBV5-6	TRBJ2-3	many	ASSLGGDPTDTQY
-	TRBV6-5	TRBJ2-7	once	ASSYSGQSSYEQY
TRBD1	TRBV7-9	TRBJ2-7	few	ASSPTGVEQY
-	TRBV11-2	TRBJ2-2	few	ASSVQPNTGELF
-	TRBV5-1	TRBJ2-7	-	ASSLGSTYEQY
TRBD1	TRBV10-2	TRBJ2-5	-	ASSTGGETQY
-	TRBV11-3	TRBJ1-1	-	ASSGDKTEAF
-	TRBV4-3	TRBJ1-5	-	ASSPSTGNQPQH
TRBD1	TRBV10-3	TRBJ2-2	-	AIREGQGDTGELF
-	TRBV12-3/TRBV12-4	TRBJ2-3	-	ASSSLDTQY